This record looks at one T cell receptor beta chain sequence and its context. The antigen remains unidentified. Trimming took off 9 bases at V and 2 bases at J, with 13 bases between the two ends. CDR3 length equals 13 residues. Germline assignment: CDR1 MNHEY and CDR2 SMNVEV (reference sequence). The data stem from a study of CD8+ T cells in alopecia areata. Overall study findings and caveats: Under tofacitinib, numerous expanded lesional clonotypes remained detectable in scalp and blood.

Following RNA extraction, reverse transcription yielded cDNA that acted as the sequencing template. Produced via immunoSEQ multiplex PCR; TCRdb's table is partial and in-frame only. The sample shows about 120,000 clones, 50% to 75% of them seen only once. The treatment here: oral pan-JAK inhibitor, 5-10 mg twice daily. The material sequenced was CD8+ T cells sorted from blood, taken at week 4, from a patient treated with tofacitinib. The sequence came from a human donor with alopecia areata. The chain uses TRBV27 and TRBJ1-1; no clear D. The CDR3 is CASHPGGNTEAFF. CDR3 in DNA: TGTGCCAGTCATCCCGGCGGAAACACTGAAGCTTTCTTT.